This T cell receptor (beta chain) was captured by sequencing in a study of CDR3 diversity in severe acne. From the PCR reads, TCRdb called clonotypes with MiXCR, one entry per CDR3 protein. The sample yields around 83,000 distinct CDR3 sequences, about half seen once. The CDR3 is 15 amino acids. Germline-derived CDR1 and CDR2 are SGDLS and YYNGEE. The germline V and J ends were trimmed by 6 bases and 1 base, with 15 bases remaining between them. The table lists this clonotype with a few counts. The receptor was derived from a male donor with severe acne vulgaris. Sequenced material: blood. This chain connects TRBV9 to TRBJ2-3; maybe TRBD2 (6 bases). CDR3 protein: CASTTGLTGTDTQYF. The DNA of the CDR3 is TGTGCCAGCACTACGGGACTCACTGGCACAGATACGCAGTATTTT.